The source of this TCR beta chain is a study of T cells in Graves' hyperthyroidism and ophthalmopathy. Turning to the study itself: The initial diagnosis was the point when peripheral blood was collected, ahead of any treatment.

Over 18 months, lack of ophthalmopathy progression marked Graves' hyperthyroidism as stable. Together with thyroid ultrasound, orbital computed tomography, serum thyroxine and TRAb, clinical symptoms were used for diagnoses. Germline V gene sequence: CDR1 MDHEN, CDR2 SYDVKM. After removal of 6 bases from V and 5 bases from J, the junction contained 2 bases not matched to a gene. This CDR3 is 12 amino acids long. Notes on this clonotype: Its antigen is unknown.

Study results and caveats: Peripheral blood also featured most of the thyroid clonotypes expanded above 0.001.

Amplified TCR beta CDR3 regions derived from RNA transcripts. With the HTBI primer set, the TCR CDR3 went through a first round of RT-PCR. A single record per CDR3 protein comes from TCRdb applying MiXCR to the multiplex PCR reads. This table holds approximately 710,000 distinct CDR3 sequences, approximately 15% found once. The clonotype was recovered from a man over 45 with Graves' hyperthyroidism. The V gene is TRBV28, the J gene TRBJ2-7, with 9 positions matching TRBD1. The sequencing sample was made of blood. The CDR3 spells CASRGTGNEQYF. The CDR3 DNA is TGTGCCAGCAGGGGGACAGGGAACGAGCAGTACTTC.